Listed below are T cell receptor beta chains from one sample, sequenced in a study of cytomegalovirus exposure and HLA in healthy donors. Method: immunoSEQ multiplex PCR; TCRdb's copy keeps in-frame clones and lacks some. Of over 130,000 clones in the sample, approximately 70% were seen once. The specimen sequenced was PBMCs. Every receptor here comes from a woman in her twenties or thirties in good health and CMV-seronegative. Both conserved end residues are part of each CDR3. Fields, in order: J gene, V gene, CDR3 protein.

j_gene: TRBJ2-1; v_gene: TRBV18; CDR3aa: CASSPQQGENEQFF
j_gene: TRBJ2-2; v_gene: TRBV29-1; CDR3aa: CSVARNTGELFF
j_gene: TRBJ2-2; v_gene: TRBV7-8; CDR3aa: CANALATNTGELFF
j_gene: TRBJ2-4; v_gene: TRBV4-1; CDR3aa: CASSQDLLRRAKNIQYF
j_gene: TRBJ1-5; v_gene: TRBV29-1; CDR3aa: CSVEVDRGQPQHF
j_gene: TRBJ1-2; v_gene: TRBV5-6; CDR3aa: CASSLVTGGNYGYTF
j_gene: TRBJ2-1; v_gene: TRBV18; CDR3aa: CASSPIQGGTYNEQFF
j_gene: TRBJ1-3; v_gene: TRBV11-2; CDR3aa: CASSPWGTGGLTGNTIYF
j_gene: TRBJ1-2; v_gene: TRBV18; CDR3aa: CASSPPAGGYGYTF
j_gene: TRBJ1-1; v_gene: TRBV27; CDR3aa: CASSTYQGIMNTEAFF
j_gene: TRBJ2-7; v_gene: TRBV10-3; CDR3aa: CASVGFGDSDEQYF
j_gene: TRBJ2-7; v_gene: TRBV10-2; CDR3aa: CASREVGQATYEQYF
j_gene: TRBJ1-5; v_gene: TRBV7-9; CDR3aa: CASNSNRGQPQHF
j_gene: TRBJ2-2; v_gene: TRBV29-1; CDR3aa: CSNPDRGLANTGELFF
j_gene: TRBJ2-3; v_gene: TRBV7-3; CDR3aa: CASSLAGGGADTQYF
j_gene: TRBJ2-7; v_gene: TRBV28; CDR3aa: CASSPSWQGGYEQYF
j_gene: TRBJ2-7; v_gene: TRBV6-5; CDR3aa: CASSYEPGDYYEQYF
j_gene: TRBJ2-1; v_gene: TRBV19; CDR3aa: CASSTSSYNEQFF
j_gene: TRBJ2-3; v_gene: TRBV18; CDR3aa: CASSPPHLAVSTDTQYF
j_gene: TRBJ2-1; v_gene: TRBV5-4; CDR3aa: CASSLDTYNEQFF
j_gene: TRBJ1-1; v_gene: TRBV19; CDR3aa: CASGLGRQGAKTEAFF
j_gene: TRBJ2-4; v_gene: TRBV29-1; CDR3aa: CSVAQGRGAKNIQYF
j_gene: TRBJ1-1; v_gene: TRBV21-1; CDR3aa: CASSKGDFGPKNTEAFF
j_gene: TRBJ2-2; v_gene: TRBV6-5; CDR3aa: CASSWGANTGELFF
j_gene: TRBJ2-5; v_gene: TRBV19; CDR3aa: CASSGDRGRETQYF
j_gene: TRBJ1-1; v_gene: TRBV5-1; CDR3aa: CASSLAGQGSTEAFF
j_gene: TRBJ2-1; v_gene: TRBV6-1; CDR3aa: CASSEIGGGTGLDEQFF
j_gene: TRBJ2-7; v_gene: TRBV10-3; CDR3aa: CAIGRGGQSYEQYF
j_gene: TRBJ2-2; v_gene: TRBV7-3; CDR3aa: CASSTGQGASGELFF
j_gene: TRBJ2-5; v_gene: TRBV19; CDR3aa: CASSMSRETQYF
j_gene: TRBJ2-3; v_gene: TRBV27; CDR3aa: CASSLGSPRDTQYF
j_gene: TRBJ1-2; v_gene: TRBV10-3; CDR3aa: CAISESPTGFYGYTF
j_gene: TRBJ2-4; v_gene: TRBV28; CDR3aa: CASSLFSPYLAKNIQYF
j_gene: TRBJ2-3; v_gene: TRBV6-5; CDR3aa: CASRSGLATDTQYF
j_gene: TRBJ1-3; v_gene: TRBV27; CDR3aa: CASTREGAAGNTIYF
j_gene: TRBJ2-1; v_gene: TRBV10-3; CDR3aa: CAISEEDLANEQFF
j_gene: TRBJ2-2; v_gene: TRBV7-3; CDR3aa: CASSSLGTGELFF
j_gene: TRBJ2-1; v_gene: TRBV6-6; CDR3aa: CASSGTPNEQFF
j_gene: TRBJ2-5; v_gene: TRBV5-6; CDR3aa: CASSPGDTVFETQYF
j_gene: TRBJ2-4; v_gene: TRBV28; CDR3aa: CASSHAGGAKNIQYF
j_gene: TRBJ2-1; v_gene: TRBV7-9; CDR3aa: CASSLAADGQFF